This T cell receptor beta chain derives from a study of blood T cell repertoires in COVID-19. Whole-study context: Samples taken during acute and convalescent COVID-19 were collected in the United States, Italy and Spain. T cells, B-cell-depleted T cells, or PBMCs provided the cDNA or gDNA that served as material.

In the original processing: Amplification of reference gene primers was used by the study to estimate nucleated cell counts. Measured with immunoSEQ multiplex PCR; TCRdb has only the in-frame clones, and not every one. Clonal size and the V and J genes are those of that table, whereas D and trimming came from the DNA. The sample gives some 200,000 clones, more than 75% of which show up once; roughly 2.6% is in the top ten. CDR1 KGHDR and CDR2 SFDVKD come from the germline V gene. The CDR3 totals 16 residues. The V and J ends lost 4 bases and 3 bases, in that order; junction bases with no gene match: 11.

The chain combines TRBV24-1 with TRBJ2-7; 7 nucleotides line up with TRBD1. Sequencing input: peripheral blood. The receptor was derived from a man in his forties or fifties with active or convalescent COVID-19. The CDR3 sequence: CATSEPKQGKSYEQYF. The CDR3 region has the DNA TGTGCCACCAGTGAGCCCAAACAGGGGAAGAGCTACGAGCAGTACTTC.